Below are 14 T cell receptor beta chains sequenced from a single sample in a study of T cell clones after liver transplantation. Method: immunoSEQ multiplex PCR; TCRdb's copy keeps in-frame clones and lacks some. The profile covers some 80,000 clones, with approximately 81% appearing a single time and 2% to 2.5% taken by the ten largest. Source: CD4+ T cells from blood, taken roughly 50 months after liver transplant. Source of these receptors: a human patient who received a liver transplant. A share of the T cells may be of graft donor origin.

This clone has a single count. V is TRBV4-3 and J is TRBJ2-3; D ambiguous. Germline V gene data show CDR1 as LGHNA and CDR2 as YSLEER. With 0 bases removed from V and 4 bases from J, the gap between germline ends came to 11 bases. The CDR3 is 15 residues long. DNA for the CDR3: TGCGCCAGCAGCCAAGACAGCCACACCTCAGATACGCAGTATTTT. Its translation: CASSQDSHTSDTQYF.

This clone appeared a few times. This sequence joins TRBV5-6 and TRBJ1-2, with D unresolved. The CDR3 runs to 12 residues. V was clipped by 1 base and J by 8 bases, with 9 bases between them. Germline V lookup: CDR1 SGHDT, CDR2 YYEEEE. CDR3 in DNA: TGTGCCAGCAGCTTGAAGTTGCACGGCTACACCTTC. This gives the protein CASSLKLHGYTF.

The chain employs TRBV7-2 and TRBJ2-1, with 12 bases identical to TRBD1. The CDR3 loop spans 16 amino acids. The germline CDR1 and CDR2 sequences are SGHTA and FQGNSA. J was trimmed by 1 base and V by 4 bases; bases with no gene match: 2. For the CDR3, the DNA is TGTGCCAGCAGCTGGGGACAGGGGGCATCCTACAATGAGCAGTTCTTC. Translated, it gives CASSWGQGASYNEQFF.

The chain links TRBV25-1 to TRBJ2-1; tentatively, D is TRBD2 (7 bases). V was cut by 10 bases and J by 7 bases, with 17 bases left in between. The CDR3 runs to 13 residues. Per germline, CDR1 MGHDK and CDR2 SYGVNS. The CDR3, as DNA: TGTGCCACGGGGGGCCGGAGTACGAATGAGCAGTTCTTC. Its translation is CATGGRSTNEQFF.

The CDR3 loop reads CASNPVRRLQGLLNTEAFF. The CDR3 DNA reads TGTGCCAGCAATCCCGTTCGCCGACTTCAAGGACTTTTGAACACTGAAGCTTTCTTT. The J gene is TRBJ1-1, the V gene TRBV27; D unclear. Germline V gene data show CDR1 as MNHEY and CDR2 as SMNVEV (reference sequence). The CDR3 consists of 19 residues. Trimming stripped 7 bases from V and 0 bases from J, with 27 bases between.

The CDR3 DNA is TGTGCCAGCAGCTCTAACGAAGGACTAGCGGTGAGCACAGATACGCAGTATTTT. As protein: CASSSNEGLAVSTDTQYF. The chain carries TRBV11-3 and TRBJ2-3; 10 nucleotides align to TRBD2. V dropped 4 bases and J dropped 0; count of bases not matched to a gene: 10. In germline, CDR1 is SGHNT, CDR2 YENEEA. The CDR3 contains 18 residues.

This clone was detected once. V is TRBV28 and J is TRBJ2-5, with D uncertain. V was cut by 10 bases and J by 1 base, with 19 bases left in between. CDR3 length: 15 residues. Germline values: CDR1 MDHEN, CDR2 SYDVKM. This chain's CDR3 is CATTMPGRIQETQYF. The CDR3 DNA follows: TGTGCCACCACGATGCCCGGTCGTATCCAAGAGACCCAGTACTTC.

The chain joins TRBV6-5 to TRBJ2-1; 12 positions match TRBD2. Per the germline V gene, CDR1 is MNHEY and CDR2 is SVGAGI. The CDR3 runs to 14 residues. The V gene end was trimmed by 6 bases and the J gene end by 8 bases; junction bases not matched to a gene: 5. DNA of the CDR3: TGTGCCAGCAGATCTAGCGGGAGGGCCGATGAGCAGTTCTTC. Its translation is CASRSSGRADEQFF.

This sequence joins TRBV7-3 and TRBJ2-1, with 9 positions matching TRBD1. The CDR3 runs 15 residues. V trimming: 5 bases; J trimming: 1 base; junction bases outside the gene matches: 3. Germline CDR1 SGHTA, CDR2 FQGTGA. The CDR3 sequence: CASSLDRGSYNEQFF. DNA for the CDR3: TGTGCCAGCAGCCTCGACAGGGGGTCCTACAATGAGCAGTTCTTC.

The chain's CDR3 is CASSSSDEQYF. In DNA, the CDR3 is TGTGCCAGCAGTTCCTCGGACGAGCAGTACTTC. The rearrangement joins TRBV7-9 to TRBJ2-7; no clear D. The CDR3 runs 11 residues. Germline-derived CDR1 and CDR2 are SEHNR and FQNEAQ (reference sequence). V lost 6 bases and J 5 bases, leaving 8 bases between the germline ends. The variable domain in full, with the rest retrieved from reference TRBV7-9 and TRBJ2-7, is DTGVSQNPRHKITKRGQNVTFRCDPISEHNRLYWYRQTLGQGPEFLTYFQNEAQLEKSRLLSDRFSAERPKGSFSTLEIQRTEQGDSAMYLCASSSSDEQYFGPGTRLTVT.

In DNA form, the CDR3 reads TGTGCCAGCAGACGAGGCCAAGGCTCCTACGAGCAGTACTTC. Residues: CASRRGQGSYEQYF. V usage is TRBV6-6 and J usage is TRBJ2-7; D is ambiguous. Between the trimmed V and J ends, which lost 6 bases and 0 bases, there was a span of 12 bases. The CDR3 is 14 residues long. Germline values: CDR1 MNHNY, CDR2 SVGAGI (reference sequence).

The V gene is TRBV7-2, the J gene TRBJ1-2; D gene uncertain. The CDR3 is made up of 12 amino acids. V lost 1 base and J 8 bases, leaving 8 bases between the germline ends. The germline V gene has CDR1 SGHTA and CDR2 FQGNSA. CDR3 bases: TGTGCCAGCAGCTTAGACGGATTCGGCTACACCTTC. This codes for CASSLDGFGYTF.

About this clone: A junction end diverges from the germline sequence, so it may reflect a read error. V gene TRBV5-1 combines with J gene TRBJ2-7, with 9 bases lining up with TRBD1. Per the germline V gene, CDR1 is SGHRS and CDR2 is YFSETQ. CDR3 length: 13 amino acids. The CDR3 is CASSLADRDRVSF. The CDR3 coding sequence is TGCGCCAGCAGCTTGGCCGACCGGGACAGGGTTTCTTTC.

The chain couples TRBV7-2 to TRBJ1-1, with 8 positions matching TRBD1. The V segment lost 5 bases and the J segment 5 bases; nucleotides outside the gene matches: 4. The CDR3 is 13 amino acids. Germline CDR1 is SGHTA and CDR2 is FQGNSA. In nucleotides, the CDR3 is TGTGCCAGCAGCCTATACAGGGGGACTGAAGCTTTCTTT. This gives the protein CASSLYRGTEAFF. The whole variable domain, remainder taken from reference TRBV7-2 and TRBJ1-1, is GAGVSQSPSNKVTEKGKDVELRCDPISGHTALYWYRQSLGQGLEFLIYFQGNSAPDKSGLPSDRFSAERTGGSVSTLTIQRTQQEDSAVYLCASSLYRGTEAFFGQGTRLTVV.